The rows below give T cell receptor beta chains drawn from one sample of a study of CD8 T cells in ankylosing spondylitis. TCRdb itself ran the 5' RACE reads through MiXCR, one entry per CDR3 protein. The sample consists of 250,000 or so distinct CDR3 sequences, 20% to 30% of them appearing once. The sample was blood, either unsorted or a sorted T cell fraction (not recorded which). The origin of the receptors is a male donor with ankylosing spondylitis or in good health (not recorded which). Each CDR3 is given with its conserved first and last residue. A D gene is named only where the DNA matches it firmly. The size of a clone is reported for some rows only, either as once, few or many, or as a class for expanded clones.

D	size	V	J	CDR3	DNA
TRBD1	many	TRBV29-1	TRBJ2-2	CSVEDRETGTGELFF	TGCAGCGTTGAAGATAGGGAGACAGGGACCGGGGAGCTGTTTTTT
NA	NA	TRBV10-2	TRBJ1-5	CASSESGGRQPQHF	TGCGCCAGCAGTGAGTCAGGAGGACGTCAGCCCCAGCATTTT
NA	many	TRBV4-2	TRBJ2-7	CASSQMTRPYEQYF	TGTGCCAGCAGCCAAATGACACGTCCCTACGAGCAGTACTTC
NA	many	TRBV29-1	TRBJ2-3	CSVGGGRGRDTQYF	TGCAGCGTTGGGGGGGGCAGGGGCAGAGATACGCAGTATTTT
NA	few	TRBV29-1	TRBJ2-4	CSVSGIAKNIQYF	TGCAGCGTGAGTGGGATAGCCAAAAACATTCAGTACTTC
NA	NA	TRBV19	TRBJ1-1	CASGLRVMNTEAFF	TGTGCCAGTGGGCTCAGGGTGATGAACACTGAAGCTTTCTTT
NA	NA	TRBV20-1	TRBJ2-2	CSARDPGPGELFF	TGCAGTGCTAGAGACCCTGGCCCCGGGGAGCTGTTTTTT
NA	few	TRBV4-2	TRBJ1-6	CASSHLQGGGDSPLHF	TGTGCCAGCAGCCACCTACAGGGTGGAGGAGATTCACCCCTCCACTTT
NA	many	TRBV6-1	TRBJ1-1	CASTPDMRRTEAFF	TGTGCCAGCACCCCGGACATGAGGAGGACTGAAGCTTTCTTT
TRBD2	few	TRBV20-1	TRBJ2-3	CSARVGTKARDTQYF	TGCAGTGCTAGAGTGGGGACTAAGGCCCGAGATACGCAGTATTTT
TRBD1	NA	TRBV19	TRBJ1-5	CASSILDRGANQPQHF	TGTGCCAGTAGTATACTCGACAGGGGTGCAAATCAGCCCCAGCATTTT
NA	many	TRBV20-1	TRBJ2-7	CSATGQGYREQYF	TGCAGTGCAACGGGGCAGGGGTACCGCGAGCAGTACTTC
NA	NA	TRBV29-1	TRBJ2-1	CSVEGVGKSSYNEQFF	TGCAGCGTTGAAGGGGTGGGCAAGAGCTCCTACAATGAGCAGTTCTTC
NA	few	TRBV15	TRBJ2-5	CATSREALSQETQYF	TGTGCCACCAGCAGAGAAGCGTTATCACAAGAGACCCAGTACTTC
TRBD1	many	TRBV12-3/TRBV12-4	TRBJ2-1	CASSFGQGDLNEQFF	TGTGCCAGCAGTTTCGGACAGGGTGATCTAAATGAGCAGTTCTTC
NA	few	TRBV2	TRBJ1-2	CASSERPRGEIYGYTF	TGTGCCAGCAGCGAGAGACCTAGGGGGGAAATCTATGGCTACACCTTC
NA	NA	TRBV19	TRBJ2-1	CASSRTRASYNEQFF	TGTGCCAGTAGCCGGACCCGAGCTTCCTACAATGAGCAGTTCTTC
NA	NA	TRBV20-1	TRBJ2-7	CSAKPSGVHEQYF	TGCAGTGCTAAACCTTCCGGGGTCCACGAGCAGTACTTC
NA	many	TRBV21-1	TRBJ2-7	CASSKEQTGSHEQYF	TGTGCCAGCAGCAAAGAGCAGACAGGGAGTCACGAGCAGTACTTC
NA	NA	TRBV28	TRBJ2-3	CASRLGTDTQYF	TGTGCCAGCAGACTAGGCACAGATACGCAGTATTTT
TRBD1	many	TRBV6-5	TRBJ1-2	CASSYAPTGTYGYTF	TGTGCCAGCAGTTACGCCCCGACAGGGACCTATGGCTACACCTTC
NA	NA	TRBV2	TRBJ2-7	CASSANSIYEQYF	TGTGCCAGCAGCGCAAACTCTATCTACGAGCAGTACTTC
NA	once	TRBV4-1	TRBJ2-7	CASSQGAGVSTIYEQYF	TGCGCCAGCAGCCAAGGCGCAGGGGTATCCACAATTTACGAGCAGTACTTC
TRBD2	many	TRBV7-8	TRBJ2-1	CASSYRAGGPGEQFF	TGTGCCAGCAGTTACAGAGCGGGGGGGCCTGGTGAGCAGTTCTTC
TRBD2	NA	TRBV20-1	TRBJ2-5	CCARGAGGLYQETQYF	TGCTGTGCCCGAGGAGCGGGGGGTCTGTACCAAGAGACCCAGTACTTC
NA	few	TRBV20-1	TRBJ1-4	CSAKVGEKLFF	TGCAGTGCCAAGGTGGGGGAAAAACTGTTTTTT
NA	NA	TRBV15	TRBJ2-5	CATSREMTRPVQYF	TGTGCCACCAGCAGAGAGATGACCCGTCCGGTCCAGTACTTC
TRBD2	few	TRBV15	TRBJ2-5	CATSPSGGEETQYF	TGTGCCACCAGTCCTAGCGGGGGGGAAGAGACCCAGTACTTC
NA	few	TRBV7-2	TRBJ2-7	CASGQTYEQYF	TGTGCCAGCGGCCAAACCTACGAGCAGTACTTC
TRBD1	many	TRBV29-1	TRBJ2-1	CSVVKDRGLEQFF	TGCAGCGTGGTAAAGGACAGGGGGCTTGAGCAGTTCTTC
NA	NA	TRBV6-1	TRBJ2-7	CASNIRDSGDEQYF	TGTGCCAGCAATATCCGGGACTCCGGTGACGAGCAGTACTTC